The 14 T cell receptor beta chains given below trace back to one sample, sequenced in a study of cytomegalovirus exposure and HLA in healthy donors. It was with 60 Vbeta and 13 Jbeta primers that the PCR ran. Clones were sequenced by immunoSEQ multiplex PCR, and TCRdb holds only the in-frame ones, with some missing. The table lists over 150,000 clones, more than 70% of them singletons. The sample consisted of PBMCs. These receptors came from a male donor in good health and CMV-seronegative.

V usage is TRBV4-2 and J usage is TRBJ2-7, with D maybe TRBD2 (5 bases). CDR3 size: 14 residues. Deletions cut 0 bases from V and 7 bases from J, with 13 bases between. Germline V gene lookup returns CDR1 LGHNA and CDR2 YNFKEQ. CDR3: CASSQEFGVREQYF. In DNA form, the CDR3 reads TGTGCCAGCAGCCAAGAATTCGGGGTGAGGGAGCAGTACTTC.

The chain uses TRBV4-3 and TRBJ2-2; 7 positions agree with TRBD1. This CDR3 is 17 amino acids long. J gave up 0 bases and V 4 bases, and 8 bases lay outside the gene matches. Germline V gene data show CDR1 as LGHNA and CDR2 as YSLEER. The CDR3 protein is CASSPHPGTANTGELFF. For the CDR3, the DNA is TGCGCCAGCAGCCCTCATCCCGGGACAGCGAACACCGGGGAGCTGTTTTTT.

The chain has TRBV15 and TRBJ1-5, with TRBD1 matching 11 bases. V trimming: 4 bases; J trimming: 3 bases; junction bases outside the gene matches: 17. CDR1 is LNHNV and CDR2 is YYDKDF in the germline V gene (reference sequence). There are 20 residues in the CDR3. This CDR3 is CATSTGTGGMVSVFNQPQHF. DNA for the CDR3: TGTGCCACCAGCACCGGGACAGGGGGTATGGTGTCGGTTTTCAATCAGCCCCAGCATTTT.

The rearrangement links TRBV29-1 to TRBJ2-6, with D hard to call. This CDR3 has 16 amino acids. Deletions cut 6 bases from V and 0 bases from J, with 15 bases between. Germline-derived CDR1 and CDR2 are SQVTM and ANQGSEA. Here the CDR3 DNA reads TGCAGCGTCTACAGAGACGTGGACTCTGGGGCCAACGTCCTGACTTTC. This codes for CSVYRDVDSGANVLTF.

V usage is TRBV4-1 and J usage is TRBJ2-5; possibly TRBD1 for D (5 bases). CDR1 and CDR2 from the germline V gene are MGHRA and YSYEKL. This CDR3 has 14 amino acids. V lost 4 bases and J 4 bases, leaving 13 bases between the germline ends. CDR3 DNA: TGCGCCAGCAGCCTACAGGAACAAGGAGAGACCCAGTACTTC. This sequence encodes CASSLQEQGETQYF.

The chain carries TRBV7-3 and TRBJ2-2; 9 bases are a match to TRBD2. Germline V gene sequence: CDR1 SGHTA, CDR2 FQGTGA. Trimming took 5 bases from V and 3 from J; bases not matched to a gene: 7. This CDR3 has 16 residues. For the CDR3, the DNA is TGTGCCAGCAGCCTCATGATAGCGGGGGACACCGGGGAGCTGTTTTTT. Its translation: CASSLMIAGDTGELFF.

The chain combines TRBV30 with TRBJ2-2, with 12 bases lining up with TRBD2. Unmatched junction bases numbered 4, after V lost 6 bases and J lost 5 bases. CDR3 length: 14 amino acids. Germline V gene data show CDR1 as GTSNPN and CDR2 as SVGIG (reference sequence). Here the CDR3 reads CACGLAGKTGELFF. The CDR3 DNA reads TGTGCCTGCGGACTAGCGGGAAAAACCGGGGAGCTGTTTTTT.

This clone showed up just a few times. The chain combines TRBV28 with TRBJ2-7; a weak D match, TRBD1 (5 bases). V was clipped by 5 bases and J by 6 bases, with 11 bases between them. Germline CDR1 is MDHEN and CDR2 is SYDVKM. The CDR3 totals 12 residues. CDR3 sequence (DNA): TGTGCCAGCAGTCTCGACAGTAGCGAGCAGTACTTC. Amino acid sequence: CASSLDSSEQYF. Supplemented by reference TRBV28 and TRBJ2-7, the full variable domain reads DVKVTQSSRYLVKRTGEKVFLECVQDMDHENMFWYRQDPGLGLRLIYFSYDVKMKEKGDIPEGYSVSREKKERFSLILESASTNQTSMYLCASSLDSSEQYFGPGTRLTVT.

V gene TRBV5-6 combines with J gene TRBJ1-4, with D hard to call. The V gene lost 6 bases and the J gene lost 6 bases, with 12 bases spanning the gap. Germline assignment: CDR1 SGHDT and CDR2 YYEEEE. The CDR3 has 13 amino acids. The CDR3, as DNA: TGTGCCAGCACCACGACTTGGGATGAAAAACTGTTTTTT. Translation: CASTTTWDEKLFF. The entire variable domain, with the rest obtained from reference TRBV5-6 and TRBJ1-4, is as follows: DAGVTQSPTHLIKTRGQQVTLRCSPKSGHDTVSWYQQALGQGPQFIFQYYEEEERQRGNFPDRFSGHQFPNYSSELNVNALLLGDSALYLCASTTTWDEKLFFGSGTQLSVL.

The chain has TRBV7-9 and TRBJ1-1; D not resolved. V lost 1 base, J lost 10 bases, and 13 bases lay in between. Germline V gene lookup returns CDR1 SEHNR and CDR2 FQNEAQ (reference sequence). The CDR3 is 13 amino acids. The CDR3 DNA follows: TGTGCCAGCAGCTTAGGCCCCGGGTTGGGAGCTTTCTTT. This translates into CASSLGPGLGAFF.

The rearrangement joins TRBV6-6 to TRBJ1-1, with D possibly matching TRBD1 (5 bases). The CDR3 has 13 residues. Germline V CDR1 and CDR2: MNHNY, SVGAGI (reference sequence). Trimming took 7 bases from V and 5 from J, leaving 14 bases between them. CDR3 nucleotide sequence: TGTGCCAGCACTCGGGGGGTTTCAACTGAAGCTTTCTTT. Amino acids: CASTRGVSTEAFF.

The V call is TRBV5-1, the J call TRBJ2-2; 7 bases are shared with TRBD2. Germline loops: CDR1 SGHRS, CDR2 YFSETQ. V lost 4 bases to trimming and J lost 3 bases; unmatched junction nucleotides: 3. There are 14 residues in the CDR3. The CDR3 DNA is TGCGCCAGCAGCCCCGCGGGGGACACCGGGGAGCTGTTTTTT. It codes for CASSPAGDTGELFF.

CDR3 in DNA: TGTGCCAGCAGCTCGTCGGGACTAGCGGGAGTCTCCTACAATGAGCAGTTCTTC. Protein sequence: CASSSSGLAGVSYNEQFF. The V gene is TRBV7-8, the J gene TRBJ2-1; 14 bases are shared with TRBD2. The junction had 5 bases not matched to a gene; V was cut back by 4 bases and J by 0 bases. CDR3 size: 18 residues. Germline CDR1 and CDR2: SGHVS and FQNEAQ. Supplemented by reference TRBV7-8 and TRBJ2-1, the full variable domain reads GAGVSQSPRYKVAKRGQDVALRCDPISGHVSLFWYQQALGQGPEFLTYFQNEAQLDKSGLPSDRFFAERPEGSVSTLKIQRTQQEDSAVYLCASSSSGLAGVSYNEQFFGPGTRLTVL.

With regard to this clone: At one of its ends the junction is not consistent with the germline gene, which may arise from a read error. This chain joins TRBV7-9 and TRBJ2-7, with TRBD2 identical over 11 bases. The CDR3 is 15 residues long. In germline, CDR1 is SEHNR, CDR2 FQNEAQ (reference sequence). The CDR3 DNA is TGTTCCAGCAGCCAGGGACTAGCGGCTACCTACGAGCAGTACTTC. Protein product: CSSSQGLAATYEQYF.